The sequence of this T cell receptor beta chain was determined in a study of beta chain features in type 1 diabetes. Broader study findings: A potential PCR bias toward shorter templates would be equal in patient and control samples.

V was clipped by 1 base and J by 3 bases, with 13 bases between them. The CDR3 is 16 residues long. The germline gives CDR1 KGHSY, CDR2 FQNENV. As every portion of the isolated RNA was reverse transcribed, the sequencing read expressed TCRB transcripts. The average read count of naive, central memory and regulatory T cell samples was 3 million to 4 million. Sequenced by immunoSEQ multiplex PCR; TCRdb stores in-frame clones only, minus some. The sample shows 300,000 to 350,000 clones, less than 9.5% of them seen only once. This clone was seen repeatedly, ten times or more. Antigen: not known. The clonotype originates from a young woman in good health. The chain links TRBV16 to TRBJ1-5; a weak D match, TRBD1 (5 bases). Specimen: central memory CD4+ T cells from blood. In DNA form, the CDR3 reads TGTGCCAGCAGCCAATTTGGGTCACAGGACAATCAGCCCCAGCATTTT. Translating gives CASSQFGSQDNQPQHF. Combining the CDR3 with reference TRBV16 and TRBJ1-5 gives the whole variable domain GEEVAQTPKHLVRGEGQKAKLYCAPIKGHSYVFWYQQVLKNEFKFLISFQNENVFDETGMPKERFSAKCLPNSPCSLEIQATKLEDSAVYFCASSQFGSQDNQPQHFGDGTRLSIL.